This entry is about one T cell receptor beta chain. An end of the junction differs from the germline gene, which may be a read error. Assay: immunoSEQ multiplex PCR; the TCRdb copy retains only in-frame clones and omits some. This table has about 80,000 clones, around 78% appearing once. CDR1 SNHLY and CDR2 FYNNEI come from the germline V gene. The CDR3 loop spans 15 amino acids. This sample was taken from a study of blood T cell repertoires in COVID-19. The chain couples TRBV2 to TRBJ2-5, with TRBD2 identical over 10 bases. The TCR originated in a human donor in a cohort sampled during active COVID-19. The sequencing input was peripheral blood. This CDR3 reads CASRVRTSGQETRYF. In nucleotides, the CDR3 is TGTGCCAGCAGGGTCCGGACTAGCGGCCAAGAGACCCGGTACTTC.